A single TCR beta chain is shown here with its context. What antigen it recognizes has not been identified. No much larger clonotype is one base removed from it; base qualities were not supplied. Each collaborating institution followed its own protocols to collect whole blood in K2EDTA tubes. For TCRbeta analysis, collaborator samples were shipped as frozen whole blood, as isolated PBMCs, or as DNA extracted from either sample type. Looking up the germline V gene (reference sequence) yields CDR1 LNHDA and CDR2 SQIVND. V lost 3 bases and J lost 1 base; the stretch between them is 7 bases long. The CDR3 runs 14 amino acids, cysteine and phenylalanine included. Only CDR3 DNA remains: 42 bases, in frame from the first base. The data are from a study of blood T cell repertoires in COVID-19 (TCRdb year 2020). Regarding the study in general: Samples covering the acute and convalescent phases of COVID-19 were provided by collaborators in the United States, Italy and Spain. The material from the prospective study consisted of cDNA or gDNA derived from T cells, B-cell-depleted T cells, or PBMCs. Subjects who had been exposed to COVID-19, were actively infected with it, or had recovered from it provided the deeply sampled blood TCRbeta repertoires that made up the dataset. The repertoires were made available in a free public database intended to serve as a resource for research on the immune response to SARS-CoV-2. Samples came from the ongoing ImmuneRACE study (first 160 participants) plus 1,254 subjects from 6 global collaborators. Sample metadata almost always included a de-identified subject ID, COVID-19 status, age in years and sex. Where available, HLA class I and class II types were obtained from metadata supplied by the sample provider rather than from assay-based typing.

Overall results and qualifications from the work: How much clinical and demographic metadata was included differed by source and by participant, and the metadata was provided uncurated.

TCRbeta CDR3 regions were amplified from genomic DNA using the immunoSEQ Assay, a bias-controlled multiplex PCR. On the study's bioinformatics: The number of nucleated cells in each sample was estimated by amplification of reference gene primers within the assay. Sequence reads were collapsed and filtered to measure the absolute abundance of every unique TCRbeta CDR3 rearrangement. For each sample, productive Simpson clonality was calculated as the square root of Simpson's diversity index across productive rearrangements. TCRdb holds this immuneACCESS table with in-frame rearrangements only. Some clones are missing; in checked studies, unresolved V genes explain under half, and the rest has no known cause. That table is the source of V, J and clone size, and D and trimming were worked out from the DNA. This sample has roughly 200,000 clones in its table, and about 82% of those were observed once. The ten largest clones take up around 7% of the sample.

This sequence uses TRBV19 and TRBJ1-5; the D gene is not confidently resolved. What was sequenced was peripheral blood. This TCR derives from a man between 65 and 85 years old with active or convalescent COVID-19. In nucleotide form, the sequence is TGTGCCAGTAGTATCGGGGAGAGCAATCAGCCCCAGCATTTT. It codes for CASSIGESNQPQHF.